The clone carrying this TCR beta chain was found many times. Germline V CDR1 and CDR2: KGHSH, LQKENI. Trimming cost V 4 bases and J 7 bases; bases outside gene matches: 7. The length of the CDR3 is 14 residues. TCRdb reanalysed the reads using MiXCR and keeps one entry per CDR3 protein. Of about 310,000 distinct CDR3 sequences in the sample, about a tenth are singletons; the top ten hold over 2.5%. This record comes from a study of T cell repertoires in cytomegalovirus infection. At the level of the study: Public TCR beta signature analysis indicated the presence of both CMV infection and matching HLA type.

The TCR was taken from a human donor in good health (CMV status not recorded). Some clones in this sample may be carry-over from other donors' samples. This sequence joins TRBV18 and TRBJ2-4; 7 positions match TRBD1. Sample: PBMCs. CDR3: CASSRQDRSNIQYF. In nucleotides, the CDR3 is TGTGCCAGCTCACGGCAGGACAGGAGCAACATTCAGTACTTC.